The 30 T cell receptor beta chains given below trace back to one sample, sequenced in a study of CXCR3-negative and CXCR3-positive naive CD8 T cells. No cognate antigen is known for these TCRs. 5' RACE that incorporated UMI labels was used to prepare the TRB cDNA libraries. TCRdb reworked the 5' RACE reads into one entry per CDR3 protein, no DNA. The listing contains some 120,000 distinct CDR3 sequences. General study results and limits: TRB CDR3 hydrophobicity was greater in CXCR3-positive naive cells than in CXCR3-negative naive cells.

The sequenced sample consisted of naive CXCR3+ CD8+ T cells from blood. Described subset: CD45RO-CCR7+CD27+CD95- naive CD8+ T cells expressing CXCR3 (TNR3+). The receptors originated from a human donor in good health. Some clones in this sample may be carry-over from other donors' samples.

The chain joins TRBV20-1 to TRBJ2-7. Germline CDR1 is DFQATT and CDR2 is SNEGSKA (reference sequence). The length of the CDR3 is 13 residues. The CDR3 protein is CSANLGESYEQYF.

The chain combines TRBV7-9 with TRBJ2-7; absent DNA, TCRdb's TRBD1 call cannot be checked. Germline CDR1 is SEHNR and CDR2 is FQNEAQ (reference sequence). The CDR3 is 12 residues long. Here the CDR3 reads CASTGASYEQYF.

The CDR3 sequence: CASSNSGEQETQYF. The chain uses TRBV7-9 and TRBJ2-5; the D gene TCRdb calls, TRBD2, cannot be checked with no DNA. Germline loops: CDR1 SEHNR, CDR2 FQNEAQ (reference sequence). The length of the CDR3 is 14 residues.

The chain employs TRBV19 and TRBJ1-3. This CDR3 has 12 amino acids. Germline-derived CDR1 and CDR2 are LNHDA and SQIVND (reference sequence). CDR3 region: CASSTSGNTIYF.

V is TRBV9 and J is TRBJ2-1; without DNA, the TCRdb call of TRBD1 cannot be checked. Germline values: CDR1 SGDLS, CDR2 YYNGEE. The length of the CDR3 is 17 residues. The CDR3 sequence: CASSVLSLGSSYNEQFF.

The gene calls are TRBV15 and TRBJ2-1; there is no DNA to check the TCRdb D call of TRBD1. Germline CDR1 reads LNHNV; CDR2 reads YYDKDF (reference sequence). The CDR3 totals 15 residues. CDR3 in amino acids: CATSRDRGPGNEQFF.

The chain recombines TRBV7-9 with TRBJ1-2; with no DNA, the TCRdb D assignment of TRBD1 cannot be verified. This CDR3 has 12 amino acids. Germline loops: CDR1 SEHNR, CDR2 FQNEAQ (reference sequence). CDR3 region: CASSSGQYGYTF.

CDR3 amino acids: CVSRQGSGWNTEAFF. V and J are TRBV2 and TRBJ1-1; with no DNA, the TCRdb D assignment of TRBD1 cannot be verified. The CDR3 has 15 amino acids. Germline values: CDR1 SNHLY, CDR2 FYNNEI.

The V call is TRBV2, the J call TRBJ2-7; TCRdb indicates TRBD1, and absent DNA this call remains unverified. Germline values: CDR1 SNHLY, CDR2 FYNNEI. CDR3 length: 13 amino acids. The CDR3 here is CASSWTGTYEQYF.

CDR3 sequence: CSARVGASSYNEQFF. The rearrangement joins TRBV20-1 to TRBJ2-1. The CDR3 has 15 residues. Germline loops: CDR1 DFQATT, CDR2 SNEGSKA (reference sequence).

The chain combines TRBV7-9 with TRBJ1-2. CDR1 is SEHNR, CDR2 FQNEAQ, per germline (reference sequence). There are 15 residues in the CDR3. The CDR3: CASSPSALDGYGYTF. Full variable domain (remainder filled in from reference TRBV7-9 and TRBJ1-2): DTGVSQNPRHKITKRGQNVTFRCDPISEHNRLYWYRQTLGQGPEFLTYFQNEAQLEKSRLLSDRFSAERPKGSFSTLEIQRTEQGDSAMYLCASSPSALDGYGYTFGSGTRLTVV.

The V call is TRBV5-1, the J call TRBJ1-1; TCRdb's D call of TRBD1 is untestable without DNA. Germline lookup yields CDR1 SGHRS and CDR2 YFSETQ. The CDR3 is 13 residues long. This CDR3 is CASRSPPNTEAFF.

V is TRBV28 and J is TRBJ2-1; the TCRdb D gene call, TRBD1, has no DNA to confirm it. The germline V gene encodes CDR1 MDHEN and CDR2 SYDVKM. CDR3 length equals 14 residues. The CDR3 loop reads CASSLRGGRNEQFF.

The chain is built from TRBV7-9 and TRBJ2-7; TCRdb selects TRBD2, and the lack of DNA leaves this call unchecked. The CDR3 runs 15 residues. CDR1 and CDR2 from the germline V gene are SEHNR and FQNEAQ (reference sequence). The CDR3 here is CASSPTSGYSDEQYF. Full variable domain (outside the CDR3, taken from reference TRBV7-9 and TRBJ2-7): DTGVSQNPRHKITKRGQNVTFRCDPISEHNRLYWYRQTLGQGPEFLTYFQNEAQLEKSRLLSDRFSAERPKGSFSTLEIQRTEQGDSAMYLCASSPTSGYSDEQYFGPGTRLTVT.

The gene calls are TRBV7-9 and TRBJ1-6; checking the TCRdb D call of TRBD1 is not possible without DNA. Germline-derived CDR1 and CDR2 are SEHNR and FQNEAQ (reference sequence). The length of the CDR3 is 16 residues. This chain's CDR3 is CASSPPRSGLNSPLHF.

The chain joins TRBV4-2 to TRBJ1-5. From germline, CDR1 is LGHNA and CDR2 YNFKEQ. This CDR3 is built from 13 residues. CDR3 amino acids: CASSQGKGGPQHF.

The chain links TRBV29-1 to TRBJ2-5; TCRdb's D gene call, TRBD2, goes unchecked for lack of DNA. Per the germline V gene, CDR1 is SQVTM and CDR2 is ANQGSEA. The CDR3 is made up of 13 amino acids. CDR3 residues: CSPGLAETETQYF.

CDR3 protein: CASSQERQLNTEAFF. The J gene is TRBJ1-1, the V gene TRBV4-1. Germline assignment: CDR1 MGHRA and CDR2 YSYEKL. The CDR3 runs 15 residues.

The CDR3 protein is CSARDQADYTEAFF. The rearrangement uses TRBV20-1 and TRBJ1-1. This CDR3 is built from 14 residues. Germline V gives CDR1 DFQATT, CDR2 SNEGSKA (reference sequence).

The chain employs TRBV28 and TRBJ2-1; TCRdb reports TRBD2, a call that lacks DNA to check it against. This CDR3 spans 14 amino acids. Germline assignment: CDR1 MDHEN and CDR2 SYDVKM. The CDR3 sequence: CASSDTSGKNEQFF. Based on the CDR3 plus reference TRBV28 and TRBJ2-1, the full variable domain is DVKVTQSSRYLVKRTGEKVFLECVQDMDHENMFWYRQDPGLGLRLIYFSYDVKMKEKGDIPEGYSVSREKKERFSLILESASTNQTSMYLCASSDTSGKNEQFFGPGTRLTVL.

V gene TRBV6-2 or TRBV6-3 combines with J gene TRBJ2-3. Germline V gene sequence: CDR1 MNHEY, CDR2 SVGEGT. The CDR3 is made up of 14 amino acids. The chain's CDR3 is CASSYRLNTDTQYF.

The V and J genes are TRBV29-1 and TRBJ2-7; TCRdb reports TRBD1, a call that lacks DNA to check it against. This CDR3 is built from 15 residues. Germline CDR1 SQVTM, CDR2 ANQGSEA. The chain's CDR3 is CSVEAGTGDSYEQYF.

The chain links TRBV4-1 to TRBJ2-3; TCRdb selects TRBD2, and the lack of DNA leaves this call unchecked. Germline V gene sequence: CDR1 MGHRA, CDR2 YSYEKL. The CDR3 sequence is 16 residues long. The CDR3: CASSQVTETRDNTQYF.

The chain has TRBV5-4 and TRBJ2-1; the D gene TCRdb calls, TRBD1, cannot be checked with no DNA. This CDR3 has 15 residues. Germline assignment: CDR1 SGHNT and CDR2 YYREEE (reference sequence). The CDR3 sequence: CASSGTRLSYNEQFF. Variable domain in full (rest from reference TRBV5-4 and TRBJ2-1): ETGVTQSPTHLIKTRGQQVTLRCSSQSGHNTVSWYQQALGQGPQFIFQYYREEENGRGNFPPRFSGLQFPNYSSELNVNALELDDSALYLCASSGTRLSYNEQFFGPGTRLTVL.

The CDR3 spells CASSDSRKSSYNEQFF. This sequence joins TRBV6-4 and TRBJ2-1. Germline assignment: CDR1 MRHNA and CDR2 SNTAGT. The CDR3 covers 16 residues.

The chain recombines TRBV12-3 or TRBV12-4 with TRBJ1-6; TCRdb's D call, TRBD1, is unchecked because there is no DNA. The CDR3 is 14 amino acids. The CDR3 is CASSPDGYNSPLHF.

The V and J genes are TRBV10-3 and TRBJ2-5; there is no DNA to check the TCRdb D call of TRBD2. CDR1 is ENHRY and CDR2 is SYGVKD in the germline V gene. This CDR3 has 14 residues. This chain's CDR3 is CAISELGQDETQYF.

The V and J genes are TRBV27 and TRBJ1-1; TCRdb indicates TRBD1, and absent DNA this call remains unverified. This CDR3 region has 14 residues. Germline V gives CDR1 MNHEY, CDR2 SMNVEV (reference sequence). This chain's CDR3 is CATKPTRDYTEAFF.

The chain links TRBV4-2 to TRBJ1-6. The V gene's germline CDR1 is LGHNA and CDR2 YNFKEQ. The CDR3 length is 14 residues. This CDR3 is CASSQERKGEPLHF.

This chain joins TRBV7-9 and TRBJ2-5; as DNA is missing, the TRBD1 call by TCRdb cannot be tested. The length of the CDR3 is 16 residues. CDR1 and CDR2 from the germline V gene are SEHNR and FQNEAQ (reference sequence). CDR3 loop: CASSLADRLGRETQYF.